These T cell receptor beta chains were read from a single sample in a study of Ad26.COV2.S vaccination and SARS-CoV-2 variants. TCRdb's table, derived via immunoSEQ multiplex PCR, lists solely in-frame clones and lacks some. The sample contains 350,000 to 450,000 clones, around 86% of which appear only once. The sequencing used peripheral blood, collected in a trial of Ad26.COV2.S vaccine versus placebo. The receptor set was obtained from a person between 18 and 65 years old who received the Ad26.COV2.S COVID-19 vaccine or a placebo. Each CDR3 is given with its conserved first and last residue. The order of the fields is V gene, J gene, clone size, D gene, CDR3 DNA, CDR3 protein. A D gene is named only where the DNA matches it firmly. Where a row states a size, it is once, few, many or the class of an expanded clone; other rows omit it.

TRBV7-6	TRBJ2-5	-	TRBD2	TGTGCCAGCAGCTTATGGTCTCGGGCGGGGGGGATTCCGGAGACCCAGTACTTC	CASSLWSRAGGIPETQYF
TRBV2	TRBJ1-1	-	-	TGTGCCAGCAAGAACATGAACACTGAAGCTTTCTTT	CASKNMNTEAFF
TRBV6-1	TRBJ2-1	-	TRBD2	TGTGCCAGCAGTGAGCGGCGGGGGGCCAATGAGCAGTTCTTC	CASSERRGANEQFF
TRBV4-2	TRBJ1-2	-	-	TGTGCCAGCAGCCAACCAGGGGAGGGCTACACCTTC	CASSQPGEGYTF
TRBV18	TRBJ2-5	-	-	TGTGCCAGCTCACCGACGGGAGTTCGGGAGACCCAGTACTTC	CASSPTGVRETQYF
TRBV9	TRBJ2-2	-	TRBD1	TGTGCCAGCAGCGCTTGGACAGGGAACACCGGGGAGCTGTTTTTT	CASSAWTGNTGELFF
TRBV5-5	TRBJ1-2	-	TRBD1	TGTGCCAGCAGCAGACAGGGGGACTATGGCTACACCTTC	CASSRQGDYGYTF
TRBV5-1	TRBJ1-3	-	-	TGCGCCAGCAGCCCCCTAGAAGGCCGCTCTGGAAACACCATATATTTT	CASSPLEGRSGNTIYF
TRBV7-8	TRBJ1-3	-	TRBD1	TGTGCCAGCAGCTTAGCACAGGGGACTGGAAACACCATATATTTT	CASSLAQGTGNTIYF
TRBV6-5	TRBJ1-5	-	-	TGTGCCAGCGTAGCCAGGGTGGGTCAGCCCCAGCATTTT	CASVARVGQPQHF
TRBV27	TRBJ1-1	few	-	TGTGCCAGCAGCGCCTTAGGGACAGAAGCTTTCTTT	CASSALGTEAFF
TRBV18	TRBJ2-5	-	-	TGTGCCAGCTCACCCCTGGTTAGGGAGACCCAGTACTTC	CASSPLVRETQYF
TRBV2	TRBJ1-5	-	TRBD1	TGTGCCAGCAGTGTTCAGGGGGTTGGATCCAATCAGCCCCAGCATTTT	CASSVQGVGSNQPQHF
TRBV2	TRBJ1-5	once	-	TGTGCCAGCAGGGGAGAGGGGTTGAGCAATCAGCCCCAGCATTTT	CASRGEGLSNQPQHF
TRBV7-8	TRBJ1-2	few	TRBD1	TGTGCCAGCAGCCTCGACAGGGGGAGAATGAAGGATGGCTACACCTTC	CASSLDRGRMKDGYTF
TRBV7-3	TRBJ1-2	-	TRBD1	TGTGCCAGCAGCTTAACCCCAGGGGGGTGGTCCCTTCCTGGCTACACCTTC	CASSLTPGGWSLPGYTF
TRBV30	TRBJ1-6	-	-	TGTGCCTGGGTGGGGTCTCCAGAATCACCCCTCCACTTT	CAWVGSPESPLHF
TRBV7-9	TRBJ1-1	-	TRBD1	TGTGCCAGCAGCTTCGAACGGGACAGGCTGTCTCTAAGGGCTGAAGCTTTCTTT	CASSFERDRLSLRAEAFF
TRBV3-1/TRBV3-2	TRBJ2-7	-	TRBD1	TGTGCCAGCAGCCAAGAAGGGACAGGGCCCTACGAGCAGTACTTC	CASSQEGTGPYEQYF
TRBV16	TRBJ2-1	-	TRBD1	TGTGCCAGCAGCCTCATGACAGGGGCGGTTGGGAGCTCCTACAATGAGCAGTTCTTC	CASSLMTGAVGSSYNEQFF
TRBV5-6	TRBJ2-2	-	-	TGTGCCAGCAGCTCCTCGCTGAGACTCGCGAACACCGGGGAGCTGTTTTTT	CASSSSLRLANTGELFF
TRBV30	TRBJ1-1	-	-	TGTGCCTGGAGCATGGAGAACACTGAAGCTTTCTTT	CAWSMENTEAFF
TRBV6-5	TRBJ1-6	-	TRBD1	TGTGCCAGCAGTTACTCGGGGACAGATAATTCACCCCTCCACTTT	CASSYSGTDNSPLHF
TRBV5-6	TRBJ2-7	-	TRBD1	TGTGCCAGCAGCTTGGGGACAGGGAGCTCCTACGAGCAGTACTTC	CASSLGTGSSYEQYF
TRBV3-1/TRBV3-2	TRBJ2-2	-	-	TGTGCCAGCAGCTCCGGTTGGGCCGGGGAGCTGTTTTTT	CASSSGWAGELFF
TRBV4-1	TRBJ2-1	-	-	TGCGCCAGCAGCCTCCGCTATGAGCAGTTCTTC	CASSLRYEQFF
TRBV4-1	TRBJ2-2	-	TRBD1	TGCGCCAGCAGCCAGGTGACCGGGACAGTGAACACCGGGGAGCTGTTTTTT	CASSQVTGTVNTGELFF
TRBV2	TRBJ2-2	-	TRBD1	TGTGCCAGCAGTGTGCGACAGGGGGACGGGGAGCTGTTTTTT	CASSVRQGDGELFF
TRBV6-2/TRBV6-3	TRBJ1-2	-	TRBD1	TGTGCCAGCAGTCAACCGGGACAGGGAGGGAATGGCTACACCTTC	CASSQPGQGGNGYTF
TRBV2	TRBJ1-1	-	-	TGTGCCAGCAGTCCGGGGGTGAGGCGCACTGAAGCTTTCTTT	CASSPGVRRTEAFF
TRBV27	TRBJ2-3	-	-	TGTGCCAGCAGTAACCGGGACACAGATACGCAGTATTTT	CASSNRDTDTQYF
TRBV5-1	TRBJ1-1	-	-	TGCGCCAGCTACAGGGACGTGAGAAACACTGAAGCTTTCTTT	CASYRDVRNTEAFF
TRBV19	TRBJ2-1	-	-	TGTGCCAGTAGTATAAAGCTTCGGGTTGAGCAGTTCTTC	CASSIKLRVEQFF
TRBV30	TRBJ1-2	-	-	TGTGCCTGGCTGGGGTATGGCTACACCTTC	CAWLGYGYTF
TRBV27	TRBJ1-1	-	-	TGTGCCAGCAGTTTAAGGTGGAACACTGAAGCTTTCTTT	CASSLRWNTEAFF
TRBV6-5	TRBJ2-7	-	-	TGTGCCAGCACCCGAGACCGGAGGTCCTACGAGCAGTACTTC	CASTRDRRSYEQYF
TRBV20-1	TRBJ2-7	-	-	TGCAGTGCTAGTAAGGGTCTCTACACCTACGAGCAGTACTTC	CSASKGLYTYEQYF
TRBV10-1	TRBJ1-1	once	-	TGCGCCAGCAGCCGGTCACAGGGACGGGGCACTGAAGCTTTCTTT	CASSRSQGRGTEAFF
TRBV13	TRBJ1-3	-	-	TGTGCCAGCAGCCGGGAAGTGGGAAACACCATATATTTT	CASSREVGNTIYF
TRBV11-2	TRBJ1-5	few	-	TGTGCCAGCAGCTTAGATCCGGGTCAGCCCCAGCATTTT	CASSLDPGQPQHF
TRBV7-9	TRBJ1-5	-	-	TGTGCCAGCAGCCCTGGTGGCTTAAATCAGCCCCAGCATTTT	CASSPGGLNQPQHF
TRBV9	TRBJ1-6	-	TRBD1	TGTGCCAGCAGCTTCCGGACAGGGTACTCACCCCTCCACTTT	CASSFRTGYSPLHF
TRBV6-5	TRBJ1-5	-	TRBD1	TGTGCCAGCAGGGGACAGCTAAATCAGCCCCAGCATTTT	CASRGQLNQPQHF
TRBV12-3/TRBV12-4	TRBJ2-7	-	-	TGTGCCAGCAGTTTAGGATACGAGCAGTACTTC	CASSLGYEQYF
TRBV9	TRBJ1-4	-	TRBD1	TGTGCCAGCAGTTCGGACAGGGGGAATGAAAAACTGTTTTTT	CASSSDRGNEKLFF
TRBV18	TRBJ1-4	few	-	TGTGCCAGCTCACCCCGGCCGCGGGGTGGAGAAAAACTGTTTTTT	CASSPRPRGGEKLFF
TRBV12-3/TRBV12-4	TRBJ1-1	-	TRBD1	TGTGCCAGCAGTTTAGGGGACAGAGCTGAAGCTTTCTTT	CASSLGDRAEAFF
TRBV19	TRBJ2-7	-	-	TGTGCCAGTAGTATAGGTCACGAGCAGTACTTC	CASSIGHEQYF
TRBV12-5	TRBJ2-7	-	TRBD1	TGTGCTAGTGGTTCTCGCCGGGACAGGGGCTACGAGCAGTACTTC	CASGSRRDRGYEQYF